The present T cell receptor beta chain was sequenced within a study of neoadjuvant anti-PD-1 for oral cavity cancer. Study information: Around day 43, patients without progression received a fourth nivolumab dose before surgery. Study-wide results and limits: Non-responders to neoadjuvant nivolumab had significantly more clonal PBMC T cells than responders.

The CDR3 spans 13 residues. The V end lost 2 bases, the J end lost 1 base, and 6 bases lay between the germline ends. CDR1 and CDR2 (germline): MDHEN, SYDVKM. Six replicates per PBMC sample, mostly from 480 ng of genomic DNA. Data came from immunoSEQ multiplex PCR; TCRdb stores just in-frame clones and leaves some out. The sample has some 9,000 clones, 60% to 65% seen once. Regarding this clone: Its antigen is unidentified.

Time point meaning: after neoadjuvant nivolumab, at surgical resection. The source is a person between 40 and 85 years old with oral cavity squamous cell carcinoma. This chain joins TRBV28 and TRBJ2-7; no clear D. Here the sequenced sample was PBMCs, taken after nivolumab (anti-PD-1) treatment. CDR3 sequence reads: CASSLEESYEQYF. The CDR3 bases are TGTGCCAGCAGTTTAGAGGAGTCCTACGAGCAGTACTTC.